The 15 T cell receptor beta chains in this list originate from one sample, sequenced in a study of T cells in Graves' hyperthyroidism and ophthalmopathy. RNA transcripts served as the template for amplifying TCR beta CDR3 regions. The HTBI primer set served for first-round RT-PCR of the TCR CDR3. TCRdb fed the multiplex PCR reads into MiXCR, producing one record per CDR3 protein. The sample lists approximately 270,000 distinct CDR3 sequences; less than 15% were seen once. Sequencing was done on a sample of blood. These receptors all stem from a middle-aged woman with Graves' hyperthyroidism that later progressed to Graves' ophthalmopathy.

The chain employs TRBV6-1 and TRBJ1-2; TRBD1 might be the D (5 bases). Deletions cut 5 bases from V and 6 bases from J, with 19 bases between. Germline V gene data show CDR1 as MNHNS and CDR2 as SASEGT. The CDR3 spans 15 residues. CDR3 sequence reads: CASSIRGDLRDGYTF. DNA for the CDR3: TGTGCCAGCAGTATCAGAGGGGATCTAAGGGATGGCTACACCTTC.

Many counts were recorded for this clonotype. The V and J genes are TRBV28 and TRBJ2-7; 7 bases align to TRBD1. Germline-derived CDR1 and CDR2 are MDHEN and SYDVKM. The CDR3 runs to 14 residues. The J segment lost 4 bases and the V segment lost 2 bases, leaving 5 bases of the junction unmatched. Here the CDR3 reads CASSLQGRGYEQYF. CDR3 DNA sequence: TGTGCCAGCAGTTTACAGGGCAGGGGGTACGAGCAGTACTTC.

This clonotype was recorded many times. The chain joins TRBV7-8 to TRBJ2-6; no clear D gene. CDR1 is SGHVS and CDR2 is FQNEAQ in the germline V gene. The CDR3 length is 13 residues. Trimming left V 4 bases short and J 17 bases short, with 18 bases between. In DNA form, the CDR3 reads TGTGCCAGCAGCTCTAGGGTGGCAAGGGTAGTGACTTTC. Translated, it gives CASSSRVARVVTF. Filled out from reference TRBV7-8 and TRBJ2-6, the complete variable domain reads GAGVSQSPRYKVAKRGQDVALRCDPISGHVSLFWYQQALGQGPEFLTYFQNEAQLDKSGLPSDRFFAERPEGSVSTLKIQRTQQEDSAVYLCASSSRVARVVTFGAGSRLTVL.

This clonotype was counted once. Possible read error: a much larger clone is one base away. This rearrangement joins TRBV6-7 to TRBJ2-5; TRBD2 might be the D (6 bases). TRBV6-7 is designated an ORF whose function remains uncertain. The CDR3 has 16 amino acids. V gave up 0 bases and J gave up 7 bases, with 18 bases separating them. The CDR3 sequence: CASSYSASERPTTQYF. CDR3 nucleotide sequence: TGTGCCAGCAGTTACTCAGCTAGCGAGAGGCCCACGACCCAGTACTTC.

As to this clonotype: Given a much more abundant clone one base away, this may be a read error. The chain uses TRBV2 and TRBJ2-1; tentative D call: TRBD2 (6 bases). The CDR3 loop spans 15 amino acids. Trimming cost V 8 bases and J 4 bases, with 18 bases left between them. Germline V gene sequence: CDR1 SNHLY, CDR2 FYNNEI. CDR3 nucleotides: TGTGCCAGCGGCGTAGGAGGGCGAGGGTACAATGAGCAGTTCTTC. Its protein product is CASGVGGRGYNEQFF. The full variable domain, in which reference TRBV2 and TRBJ2-1 provide the parts outside the CDR3, is EPEVTQTPSHQVTQMGQEVILRCVPISNHLYFYWYRQILGQKVEFLVSFYNNEISEKSEIFDDQFSVERPDGSNFTLKIRSTKLEDSAMYFCASGVGGRGYNEQFFGPGTRLTVL.

This clonotype has just one count. One base away lies a much larger clone, so this may be a sequencing read error. The chain uses TRBV13 and TRBJ2-5; 8 bases are shared with TRBD2. Germline-derived CDR1 and CDR2 are PRHDT and FYEKMQ (reference sequence). J was trimmed by 9 bases and V by 4 bases; bases with no gene match: 16. This CDR3 spans 16 amino acids. CDR3 nucleotide sequence: TGTGCCAGCAGCTCCCGGGAGGGAGGGACTGAGGAGGCCCAGTACTTC. It codes for CASSSREGGTEEAQYF.

Ten or more counts support this clonotype. The chain combines TRBV6-1 with TRBJ2-7, with 7 nucleotides matching TRBD1. Germline V lookup: CDR1 MNHNS, CDR2 SASEGT. This CDR3 is 14 amino acids long. Trimming took 5 bases from V and 6 from J; bases not matched to a gene: 10. Written as DNA, the CDR3 is TGTGCCAGCAGTCCCCTGGACAGGACGGGCGAGCAGTACTTC. Its protein product is CASSPLDRTGEQYF.

CDR3 region: CASSYAGGSMTDTQYF. Written as DNA, the CDR3 is TGTGCCAGCAGTTACGCCGGCGGGAGTATGACAGATACGCAGTATTTT. The V and J genes are TRBV6-2 or TRBV6-3 and TRBJ2-3; TRBD2 agrees at 7 bases. V shed 2 bases and J 3 bases; nucleotides not matched to a gene: 8. Germline values: CDR1 MNHEY, CDR2 SVGEGT. CDR3 length equals 16 residues.

The table lists this clonotype with many counts. V gene TRBV27 combines with J gene TRBJ2-1; D gene unclear. Looked up from germline, CDR1 is MNHEY and CDR2 is SMNVEV (reference sequence). Trimming removed 7 bases from V and 4 bases from J, with 32 bases in between. The CDR3 contains 20 residues. CDR3 DNA sequence: TGTGCCAGCATTGGTCTTTTGGTATCATCAGACAAACCTAGATACAATGAGCAGTTCTTC. Translation: CASIGLLVSSDKPRYNEQFF.

Many counts were recorded for this clonotype. The V call is TRBV10-2, the J call TRBJ2-5, with D uncertain. This CDR3 is 14 amino acids long. CDR1 is WSHSY and CDR2 is SAAADI in the germline V gene. Trimming cost V 6 bases and J 5 bases, with 16 bases left between them. The CDR3 spells CASRSRTFGETQYF. The DNA for the CDR3 is TGCGCCAGCAGGTCGAGAACCTTCGGGGAGACCCAGTACTTC.

This rearrangement joins TRBV7-9 to TRBJ2-3, with 9 bases identical to TRBD1. The V and J ends lost 5 bases and 0 bases, in that order; junction bases with no gene match: 3. From germline, CDR1 is SEHNR and CDR2 FQNEAQ (reference sequence). The CDR3 contains 15 residues. In DNA form, the CDR3 reads TGTGCCAGCAGCATAGGACAGGGGAGCACAGATACGCAGTATTTT. This sequence encodes CASSIGQGSTDTQYF.

A remark on this clonotype: A clone one base away is much larger, so this may be a read error. The chain combines TRBV20-1 with TRBJ2-7; D gene uncertain. This CDR3 region has 10 residues. Germline values: CDR1 DFQATT, CDR2 SNEGSKA (reference sequence). The V gene lost 3 bases and the J gene lost 7 bases, with 7 bases spanning the gap. The CDR3 nucleotides are TGCAGTGCTAGGGGTTTTGAGCAGTACTTC. Amino acid sequence: CSARGFEQYF.

This clonotype was seen at least ten times. The J gene is TRBJ2-6, the V gene TRBV15; no reliable D call. Germline V CDR1 and CDR2: LNHNV, YYDKDF (reference sequence). The V and J ends lost 8 bases and 0 bases respectively, with 11 bases between them. This CDR3 is 15 amino acids long. The CDR3 reads CATGDPPSGANVLTF. DNA of the CDR3: TGTGCCACCGGTGACCCTCCCTCTGGGGCCAACGTCCTGACTTTC.

This clonotype was seen at least ten times. V gene TRBV29-1 combines with J gene TRBJ2-3, with unresolved D. V was clipped by 5 bases and J by 0 bases, with 3 bases between them. This CDR3 has 11 residues. Germline V gene sequence: CDR1 SQVTM, CDR2 ANQGSEA. The CDR3 loop reads CSVHSTDTQYF. CDR3 nucleotides: TGCAGCGTTCACAGCACAGATACGCAGTATTTT.

This clonotype was picked up many times. The chain links TRBV12-3 or TRBV12-4 to TRBJ2-1; 7 positions agree with TRBD1. The CDR3 is 15 amino acids. With V trimmed by 10 bases and J by 0 bases, 9 bases remained unmatched. In nucleotides, the CDR3 is TGTGCCACCTTCAAGGGGGCGAGCTCCTACAATGAGCAGTTCTTC. Protein sequence: CATFKGASSYNEQFF.